This T cell receptor (beta chain) was recorded in a study of blood T cell repertoires in COVID-19. Study at large: Researchers got acute and convalescent COVID-19 samples from the United States, Italy and Spain. Sample material is recorded as cDNA or gDNA derived from T cells, B-cell-depleted T cells, or PBMCs.

The CDR3 consists of 13 residues. V gave up 5 bases and J gave up 4 bases, with 11 bases separating them. From germline, CDR1 is LNHDA and CDR2 SQIVND (reference sequence). Study processing details: Using reference gene primer amplification, nucleated cell counts were estimated. Sequencing used immunoSEQ multiplex PCR; TCRdb keeps in-frame clones, though not all of them. Clone size and V and J calls were adopted from that table, with D and trimming inferred from the DNA. Among roughly 120,000 clones listed, under 90% were seen once. This chain connects TRBV19 to TRBJ1-2, with D possibly matching TRBD1 (5 bases). The clonotype originates from a man between 60 and 75 years old with acute or convalescent COVID-19. Sequenced: peripheral blood. The CDR3 DNA reads as TGTGCCAGTAGTCCGGACATGTTCTATGGCTACACCTTC. Its protein product is CASSPDMFYGYTF.